A selection of T cell receptor beta chains follows, all from one sample in a study of early T cells in non-severe SARS-CoV-2 infection. One entry per CDR3 protein, called by TCRdb with MiXCR from the 5' RACE reads. The table records 70,000 to 80,000 distinct CDR3 sequences, around 11% of them present only once. The sample in question was whole blood, obtained at baseline. These TCRs come from an adult who was a healthcare worker with PCR-confirmed SARS-CoV-2 infection or an uninfected control (not recorded which). Each CDR3 is given with its conserved first and last residue. D genes are given only for firm matches. Rows may omit the clone size; those that give it use once, few, many or a size class.

V	size	D	J	DNA	CDR3
TRBV12-3/TRBV12-4	many	TRBD2	TRBJ2-5	TGTGCCAGCAGAGGCTTGCTAGCGGGGCAAGAGACCCAGTACTTC	CASRGLLAGQETQYF
TRBV28	-	TRBD2	TRBJ2-3	TGTGCCAGCAGTACTAGCGGGGGCCGAGATACGCAGTATTTT	CASSTSGGRDTQYF
TRBV20-1	-	-	TRBJ2-7	TGCAGTGCTAGAGATATGGAAACCCTATCCTACGAGCAGTACTTC	CSARDMETLSYEQYF
TRBV7-2	few	-	TRBJ2-7	TGTGCCAGCAGCTCTCACCGCTCCTACGAGCAGTACTTC	CASSSHRSYEQYF
TRBV5-1	few	-	TRBJ1-6	TGCGCCAGCAGCCGAACCCATTCGCGTGTGGATTCACCCCTCCACTTT	CASSRTHSRVDSPLHF
TRBV6-5	few	-	TRBJ1-1	TGTGCGGCCGCCCGCCACACTGAAGCTTTCTTT	CAAARHTEAFF
TRBV2	many	-	TRBJ1-5	TGTGCCAGCAGTGTCCGGCAGTCTGGTCAGCCCCAGCATTTT	CASSVRQSGQPQHF
TRBV6-1	-	-	TRBJ2-5	TGTGCCAGCAGTTCCGCCGACTATTTCGAAAAGACCCAGTACTTC	CASSSADYFEKTQYF
TRBV20-1	few	-	TRBJ1-5	TGCAGTGCTTTGCTTGGGCATCAGCCCCAGCATTTT	CSALLGHQPQHF
TRBV6-2/TRBV6-3	-	TRBD1	TRBJ1-6	TGTGCCAGCAGTTTTCGACAGGGTGAAGATTCACCCCTCCACTTT	CASSFRQGEDSPLHF
TRBV19	-	-	TRBJ2-1	TGTGCCAGTAGTATTAAGTACAATGAGCAGTTCTTC	CASSIKYNEQFF
TRBV29-1	-	-	TRBJ2-3	TGCAGCGTTCAGAGACACGCCAGAAGCACAGATACGCAGTATTTT	CSVQRHARSTDTQYF
TRBV5-5	many	-	TRBJ2-7	TGTGCCAGCAGCTTGGGACTGCAGAACTCCTACTACGAGCAGTACTTC	CASSLGLQNSYYEQYF
TRBV7-9	few	TRBD1	TRBJ2-6	TGTGCCAGCAGCTTAAGATTGGGCGGACAGGGAACATCTGGGGCCAACGTCCTGACTTTC	CASSLRLGGQGTSGANVLTF
TRBV11-2	-	-	TRBJ2-2	TGTGCCAGCAGGCCTACCTACAGGGATCAGAACACCGGGGAGCTGTTTTTT	CASRPTYRDQNTGELFF
TRBV11-2	many	TRBD1	TRBJ2-5	TGTGCCAGCAGCTTGGACAGGATTGATCAAGAGACCCAGTACTTC	CASSLDRIDQETQYF
TRBV11-2	many	-	TRBJ1-3	TGTGCCAGCTGCACGAACTCTGGAAACACCATATATTTT	CASCTNSGNTIYF
TRBV5-1	-	-	TRBJ2-3	TGCGCCAGCAGCTTTCAGCCGAGCACAGATACGCAGTATTTT	CASSFQPSTDTQYF
TRBV11-3	many	-	TRBJ2-7	TGTGCCAGCAGCTTAGGTAACTCCTACGAGCAGTACTTC	CASSLGNSYEQYF
TRBV4-1	few	TRBD2	TRBJ2-3	TGCGCCAGCAGCCTTAGCGGGGAACCCGGCACAGATACGCAGTATTTT	CASSLSGEPGTDTQYF
TRBV11-2	few	TRBD2	TRBJ2-7	TGTGCCAGCAGCTCCCTAGCGGGGGCCCGCGGGGAGCAGTACTTC	CASSSLAGARGEQYF
TRBV11-2	-	-	TRBJ1-1	TGTGCCAGCAGCCCCCTGGGGGGCTTGAACACTGAAGCTTTCTTT	CASSPLGGLNTEAFF
TRBV7-2	-	-	TRBJ2-5	TGTGCCAGCACCCCTTCGTCCAGCCCTGGTGAGACCCAGTACTTC	CASTPSSSPGETQYF
TRBV4-2	many	TRBD1	TRBJ1-1	TGTGCCAGCAGCCAAGTAGGGGGACAGCCTTTCACTGAAGCTTTCTTT	CASSQVGGQPFTEAFF
TRBV28	few	-	TRBJ2-3	TGTGCCAGCAGCCTTTGGAATACGCAGTATTTT	CASSLWNTQYF
TRBV6-4	-	-	TRBJ1-1	TGTGCCAGCGCCTCAGTTCTCGGCACTGAAGCTTTCTTT	CASASVLGTEAFF
TRBV20-1	-	-	TRBJ1-2	TGCAGTGCTAGAGATTCTGTAATAAGGTTCTATGGCTACACCTTC	CSARDSVIRFYGYTF
TRBV28	many	-	TRBJ1-5	TGTGCCAGCAGTTTGAACGGGAATCAGCCCCAGCATTTT	CASSLNGNQPQHF
TRBV5-4	-	TRBD1	TRBJ2-7	TGTGCCAGCAGCTTGGAACAGGGGGCGGGGGAGCAGTACTTC	CASSLEQGAGEQYF
TRBV5-1	-	TRBD1	TRBJ1-2	TGCGCCAGCAGCACCGGACAGGCCGGGGTACTTTATGGCTACACCTTC	CASSTGQAGVLYGYTF
TRBV7-2	-	TRBD1	TRBJ2-2	TGTGCCAGCAGCTCCCGCCCGGACAGGCTGACCGGGGAGCTGTTTTTT	CASSSRPDRLTGELFF
TRBV20-1	-	TRBD1	TRBJ1-1	TGCAGTGCTAGAATTCGGACAGGGCCGAACACTGAAGCTTTCTTT	CSARIRTGPNTEAFF
TRBV11-2	many	-	TRBJ2-1	TGTGCCAGCAGGAGGACTTTGGAGGTCAATGAGCAGTTCTTC	CASRRTLEVNEQFF
TRBV9	-	-	TRBJ2-3	TGTGCCAGCAGCCTACCCCGTAGGGGGGGGGGCCTTTCGGCTAGCACAGATACGCAGTATTTT	CASSLPRRGGGLSASTDTQYF
TRBV7-9	many	TRBD2	TRBJ2-7	TGTGCCAGCAGCTTAGGACTAGCCCTCTACGAGCAGTACTTC	CASSLGLALYEQYF
TRBV9	few	TRBD2	TRBJ2-3	TGTGCCAGCAGCGTAGCGGGGAGGGAGACAGATACGCAGTATTTT	CASSVAGRETDTQYF
TRBV2	few	-	TRBJ1-2	TGTGCCAGCAGTACCGGTGGGCCGGCTTATGGCTACACCTTC	CASSTGGPAYGYTF
TRBV4-1	-	TRBD1	TRBJ1-2	TGCGCCAGCAGCCAAACCCCGGGACAGGGTCCCGGCTACACCTTC	CASSQTPGQGPGYTF
TRBV4-1	few	TRBD2	TRBJ2-1	TGCGCCAGCAGCCAAGGTATTTTTGGACTAGCGGGGGCGAGCTCCTACAATGAGCAGTTCTTC	CASSQGIFGLAGASSYNEQFF
TRBV5-4	-	-	TRBJ1-1	TGTGCCAGCAGCTTGGAGCGGGTAAACACTGAAGCTTTCTTT	CASSLERVNTEAFF